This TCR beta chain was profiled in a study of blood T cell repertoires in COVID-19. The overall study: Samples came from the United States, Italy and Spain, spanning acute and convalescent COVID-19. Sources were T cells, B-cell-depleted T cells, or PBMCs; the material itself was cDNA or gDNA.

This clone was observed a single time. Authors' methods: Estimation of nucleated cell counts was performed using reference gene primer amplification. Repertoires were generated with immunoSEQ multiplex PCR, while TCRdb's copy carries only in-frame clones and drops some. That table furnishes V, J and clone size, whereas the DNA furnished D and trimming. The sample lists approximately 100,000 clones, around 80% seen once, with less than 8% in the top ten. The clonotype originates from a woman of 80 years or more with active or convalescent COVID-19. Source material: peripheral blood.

CDR3 coding DNA: TGTGCCAGCAGTTACTCGACGACAGGTGCGGTTCAAGCTTTCTTT. The encoded protein is CASSYSTTGAVQAFF. This chain links TRBV6-6 with TRBJ1-1, with a possible D match to TRBD1 (6 bases). The CDR3 covers 15 residues. CDR1 MNHNY and CDR2 SVGAGI come from the germline V gene (reference sequence). Trimming removed 0 bases from V and 9 bases from J, with 17 bases in between.